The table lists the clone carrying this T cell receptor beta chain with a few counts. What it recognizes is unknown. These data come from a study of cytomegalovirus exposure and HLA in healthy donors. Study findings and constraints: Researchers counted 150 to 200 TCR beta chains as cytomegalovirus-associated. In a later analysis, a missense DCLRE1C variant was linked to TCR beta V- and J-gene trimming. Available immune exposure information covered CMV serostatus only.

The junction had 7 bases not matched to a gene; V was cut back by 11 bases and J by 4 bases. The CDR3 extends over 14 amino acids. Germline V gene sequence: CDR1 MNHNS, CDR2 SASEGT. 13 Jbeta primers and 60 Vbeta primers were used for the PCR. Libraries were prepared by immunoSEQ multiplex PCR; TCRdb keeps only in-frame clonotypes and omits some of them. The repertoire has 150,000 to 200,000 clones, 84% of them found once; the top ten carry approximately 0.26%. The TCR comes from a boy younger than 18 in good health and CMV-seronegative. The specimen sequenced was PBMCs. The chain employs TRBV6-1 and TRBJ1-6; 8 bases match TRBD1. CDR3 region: CAGQDRVYNSPLHF. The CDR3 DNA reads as TGTGCCGGACAGGACAGGGTGTATAATTCACCCCTCCACTTT.